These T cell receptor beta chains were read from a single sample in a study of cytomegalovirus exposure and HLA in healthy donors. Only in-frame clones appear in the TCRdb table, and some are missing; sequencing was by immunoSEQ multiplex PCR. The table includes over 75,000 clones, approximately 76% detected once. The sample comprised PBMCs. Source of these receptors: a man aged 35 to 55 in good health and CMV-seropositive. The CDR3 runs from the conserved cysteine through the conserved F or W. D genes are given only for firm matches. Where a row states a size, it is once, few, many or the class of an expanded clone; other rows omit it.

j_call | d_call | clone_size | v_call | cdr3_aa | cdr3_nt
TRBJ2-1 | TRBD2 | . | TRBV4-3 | CASSQDPQPKGISGSDNEQFF | TGCGCCAGCAGCCAAGATCCTCAACCGAAGGGGATTAGCGGGAGCGACAATGAGCAGTTCTTC
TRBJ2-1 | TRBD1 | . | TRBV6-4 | CASRRGTGYNEQFF | TGTGCCAGCAGACGCGGGACAGGGTACAATGAGCAGTTCTTC
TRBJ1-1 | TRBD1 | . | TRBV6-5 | CASSYQGANTEAFF | TGTGCCAGCAGTTATCAGGGGGCGAACACTGAAGCTTTCTTT
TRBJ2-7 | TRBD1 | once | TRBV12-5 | CASGFPGQASYEQYF | TGTGCTAGTGGTTTTCCGGGACAGGCCTCCTACGAGCAGTACTTC
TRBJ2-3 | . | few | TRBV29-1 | CSVDPLVRTDTQYF | TGCAGCGTTGACCCACTAGTGCGCACAGATACGCAGTATTTT
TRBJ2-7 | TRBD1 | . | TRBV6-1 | CASSELDRGGTYEQYF | TGTGCCAGCAGCGAACTGGACAGGGGGGGAACCTACGAGCAGTACTTC
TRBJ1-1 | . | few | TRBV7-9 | CASSAYRVGVTEAFF | TGTGCCAGCAGCGCCTACAGGGTGGGCGTCACTGAAGCTTTCTTT
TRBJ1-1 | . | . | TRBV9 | CASSVDSMNTEAFF | TGTGCCAGCAGCGTAGACAGTATGAACACTGAAGCTTTCTTT
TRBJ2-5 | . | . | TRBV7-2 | CASTPGGLGGETQYF | TGTGCCAGCACCCCTGGAGGACTAGGGGGAGAGACCCAGTACTTC
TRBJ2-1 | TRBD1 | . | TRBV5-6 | CASSEGQYGEQFF | TGTGCCAGCAGCGAGGGACAGTACGGCGAGCAGTTCTTC
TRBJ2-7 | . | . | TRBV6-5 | CASSYSNRAYEQYF | TGTGCCAGCAGTTACTCGAACAGGGCCTACGAGCAGTACTTC
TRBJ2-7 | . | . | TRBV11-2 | CASTLLGTGSQFEQYF | TGTGCCAGCACCCTCCTAGGGACCGGGAGTCAATTCGAGCAGTACTTC
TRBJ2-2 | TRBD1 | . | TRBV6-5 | CASSYLGTGGTGELFF | TGTGCCAGCAGTTACCTTGGGACAGGGGGGACCGGGGAGCTGTTTTTT
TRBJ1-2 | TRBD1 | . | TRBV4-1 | CASRQGVNYGYTF | TGCGCCAGCAGACAGGGGGTCAACTATGGCTACACCTTC
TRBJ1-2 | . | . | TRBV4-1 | CASSQDPGQIGYTF | TGCGCCAGCAGCCAAGATCCCGGACAGATTGGCTACACCTTC
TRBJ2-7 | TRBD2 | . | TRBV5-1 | CASSLGTGGYEQYF | TGCGCCAGCAGCCTGGGCACGGGGGGCTACGAGCAGTACTTC
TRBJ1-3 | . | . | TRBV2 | CASSPSPNSSGNTIYF | TGTGCCAGCAGTCCCTCCCCCAACAGCTCTGGAAACACCATATATTTT
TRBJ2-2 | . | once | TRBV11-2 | CASSLVKWEVAGELFF | TGTGCCAGCAGCTTAGTTAAATGGGAGGTAGCCGGGGAGCTGTTTTTT
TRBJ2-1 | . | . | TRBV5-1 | CASSPGLTSYNEQFF | TGCGCCAGCAGCCCAGGACTTACCTCCTACAATGAGCAGTTCTTC
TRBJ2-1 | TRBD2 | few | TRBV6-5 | CASKGTSGDYNEQFF | TGTGCCAGCAAAGGGACTAGCGGAGATTACAATGAGCAGTTCTTC
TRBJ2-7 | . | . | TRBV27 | CASSLHDSLGNEQYF | TGTGCCAGCAGTTTACACGACAGTTTAGGGAACGAGCAGTACTTC
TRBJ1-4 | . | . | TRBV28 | CGINNGVVGEKLFF | TGTGGCATTAACAACGGGGTTGTCGGTGAAAAACTGTTTTTT
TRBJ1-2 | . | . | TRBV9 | CASSVGGGYGYTF | TGTGCCAGCAGCGTAGGGGGCGGCTATGGCTACACCTTC
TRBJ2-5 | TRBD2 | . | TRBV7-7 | CASSPGLAGETQYF | TGTGCTAGCAGCCCCGGACTAGCCGGCGAGACCCAGTACTTC
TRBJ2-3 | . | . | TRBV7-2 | CASSLTRYTDTQYF | TGTGCCAGCAGCCTGACACGATACACAGATACGCAGTATTTT
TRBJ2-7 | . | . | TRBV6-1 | CASSEGSLYYEQYF | TGTGCCAGCAGTGAGGGCAGCCTTTACTACGAGCAGTACTTC
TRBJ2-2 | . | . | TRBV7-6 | CASAVATNTGELFF | TGTGCCAGCGCCGTAGCGACCAACACCGGGGAGCTGTTTTTT
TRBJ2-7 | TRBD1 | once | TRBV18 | CASSPRQGPYEQYF | TGTGCCAGCTCACCTCGACAGGGTCCCTACGAGCAGTACTTC
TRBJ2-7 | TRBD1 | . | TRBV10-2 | CASSRDRANEQYF | TGCGCCAGCAGCCGGGACAGGGCCAACGAGCAGTACTTC
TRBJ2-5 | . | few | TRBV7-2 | CASSFTVQFPQETQYF | TGTGCCAGCAGCTTCACCGTACAGTTTCCCCAAGAGACCCAGTACTTC
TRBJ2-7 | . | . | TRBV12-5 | CASAVMSFVYEQYF | TGTGCTAGTGCCGTGATGAGCTTCGTCTACGAGCAGTACTTC
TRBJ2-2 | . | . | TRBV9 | CASSGSTGTGELFF | TGTGCCAGCAGCGGTTCTACAGGGACCGGGGAGCTGTTTTTT
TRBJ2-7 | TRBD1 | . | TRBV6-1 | CATRSRTGGYEQYF | TGTGCCACCAGGTCCAGGACAGGGGGCTACGAGCAGTACTTC
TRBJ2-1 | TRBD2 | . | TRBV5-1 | CASSLVVRETSYNEQFF | TGCGCCAGCAGCTTGGTAGTGCGGGAGACATCCTACAATGAGCAGTTCTTC
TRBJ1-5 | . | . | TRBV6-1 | CASRGPRGGNQPQHF | TGTGCCAGCAGAGGACCCAGGGGTGGCAATCAGCCCCAGCATTTT
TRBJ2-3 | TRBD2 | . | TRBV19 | CASSSTSGSGARTDTQYF | TGTGCCAGTAGTTCGACTAGCGGGAGCGGAGCCCGCACAGATACGCAGTATTTT
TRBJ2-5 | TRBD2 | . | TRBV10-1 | CASDNTPGLAGRETQYF | TGCGCCAGCGATAATACACCGGGACTAGCGGGACGGGAGACCCAGTACTTC
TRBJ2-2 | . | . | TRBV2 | CASTPDHLSNTGELFF | TGTGCCAGCACCCCCGATCACTTGTCGAACACCGGGGAGCTGTTTTTT
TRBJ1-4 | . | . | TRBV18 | CASSPSRNEKLFF | TGTGCCAGCTCACCATCCCGGAATGAAAAACTGTTTTTT
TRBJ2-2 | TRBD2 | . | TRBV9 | CASSVVGTRNTGELFF | TGTGCCAGCAGCGTAGTTGGGACTAGGAACACCGGGGAGCTGTTTTTT